The rows below give T cell receptor beta chains drawn from one sample of a study of human T cells and chemical hapten exposure. One entry per CDR3 protein, called by TCRdb with MiXCR from the RACE reads. This table has approximately 41,000 distinct CDR3 sequences, around a tenth appearing once. Material: whole blood, obtained in connection with sensitization to the hapten diphenylcyclopropenone (DPC). Receptors were obtained from a man over 45 with alopecia areata. Some clones in this sample may be carry-over from other donors' samples. CDR3s include the opening cysteine and the closing phenylalanine or tryptophan. D genes are given only for firm matches. Only some rows state a clone size, as once, few, many or a class for expanded clones.

cdr3_nt cdr3_aa d_call j_call clone_size cdr3_length v_call
TGTGCCATCAGTGAGTCACTCAGCTACAATGAGCAGTCCTTC CAISESLSYNEQSF NA TRBJ2-1 NA 14 TRBV10-3
TGTGCCAGCAGTTCCTCGGACAGGGCCCCCTACGAGCAGTACTTC CASSSSDRAPYEQYF TRBD1 TRBJ2-7 NA 15 TRBV28
TGCGCCAGCAGCTTGGGTGTGCTAGCCGGTACCGGGGAGCTGTTTTTT CASSLGVLAGTGELFF NA TRBJ2-2 few 16 TRBV5-1
TGCAGCGTGGACAGCATCTATGGCTACACCTTC CSVDSIYGYTF NA TRBJ1-2 NA 11 TRBV29-1
TGCGCCAGCAGCCAAGATCCCCTGACAGGGGGCATTGCACCCCTCCACTTT CASSQDPLTGGIAPLHF TRBD1 TRBJ1-6 many 17 TRBV4-3
TGCGCCAGCAGCCAAGTTTTCGGGACTAGAGGTAATGAGCAGTTCTTC CASSQVFGTRGNEQFF TRBD2 TRBJ2-1 NA 16 TRBV4-1
TGTGCCAGCAGTGCGACTATGAACACTGAAGCTTTCTTT CASSATMNTEAFF NA TRBJ1-1 few 13 TRBV6-1
TGCAGTGCTATAACTAGCGGGAGGTCTGCAGATACGCAGTATTTT CSAITSGRSADTQYF TRBD2 TRBJ2-3 many 15 TRBV20-1
TGTGCCAGCAGCCAGGAAGGGGACACCAAGAGCGAGGATACGCAGTATTTT CASSQEGDTKSEDTQYF NA TRBJ2-3 many 17 TRBV6-2/TRBV6-3
TGCGCCAGCAGATTGGGGACAGGGGAGGAGACCCAGTACTTC CASRLGTGEETQYF TRBD1 TRBJ2-5 many 14 TRBV5-1
TGTGCCAGCAGCTTAGAGTTGGAGACACATGAGCAGTACTTC CASSLELETHEQYF NA TRBJ2-7 many 14 TRBV7-8
TGTGCCAGCAGCCGAATTCCCGGGGATGGCACAGATACGCAGTATTTT CASSRIPGDGTDTQYF NA TRBJ2-3 many 16 TRBV9
TGTGCCAGCAGCCGAAACTCAGGCTACGAGCAGTACTTC CASSRNSGYEQYF NA TRBJ2-7 NA 13 TRBV14
TGTGCCAGCTCACCAGGGACTAGCTCCTACGAGCAGTACTTC CASSPGTSSYEQYF TRBD2 TRBJ2-7 many 14 TRBV18
TGCAGTGCTAGAGATCCGGGACAATCCCCAGATACGCAGTATTTT CSARDPGQSPDTQYF NA TRBJ2-3 few 15 TRBV20-1
TGTGCCAGCAGTCGGATCTTGGGGACTTCGGGCACTGAAGCTTTCTTT CASSRILGTSGTEAFF NA TRBJ1-1 few 16 TRBV6-5
TGTGCCAGTAGTATCTGGGGGGACACCGGGGAGCTGTTTTTT CASSIWGDTGELFF NA TRBJ2-2 few 14 TRBV19
TGTGCCAGCAGCCAAGCGGACCCGAGGACCCAGTACTTC CASSQADPRTQYF NA TRBJ2-5 many 13 TRBV3-1
TGTGCCAGCAGCCCCCAGGGACCCTACCTCCACGAGCAGTACTTC CASSPQGPYLHEQYF NA TRBJ2-7 few 15 TRBV28
TGCGCCAGCAGCCCCATTGGGGGTAGAAGAACAAGGGAGCAGTACTTC CASSPIGGRRTREQYF NA TRBJ2-7 NA 16 TRBV5-1
TGTGCCAGCAGCCTTAATACAGGGGGCGCGGGGACTGAAGCTTTCTTT CASSLNTGGAGTEAFF TRBD1 TRBJ1-1 NA 16 TRBV7-2
TGCAGCGCCGGGGACAGGGGACATGGCGAGCAGTACTTC CSAGDRGHGEQYF TRBD1 TRBJ2-7 NA 13 TRBV29-1
TGCGCCAGCAGCGGGGGGACTAGCCTCTTTACCCACAATGAGCAGTTCTTC CASSGGTSLFTHNEQFF TRBD2 TRBJ2-1 many 17 TRBV5-1
TGTGCCAGCAGCTTGGATACTAACCCCCTCTACGAGCAGTACTTC CASSLDTNPLYEQYF NA TRBJ2-7 NA 15 TRBV5-4
TGTGCCAGCATGACAAGGACTAGCGTTTCTTTAGGCGATACGCAGTATTTT CASMTRTSVSLGDTQYF TRBD2 TRBJ2-3 NA 17 TRBV28
TGCGCCAGCAGCTTGGAGGGAGATACGCAGTATTTT CASSLEGDTQYF NA TRBJ2-3 many 12 TRBV5-1
TGTGCCAGCAGCTCCCCTAGCGGGAGGCCCTACGAGCAGTACTTC CASSSPSGRPYEQYF TRBD2 TRBJ2-7 few 15 TRBV7-8
TGTGCCAGCAGTGAATTGGGAAACTACGAGCAGTACTTC CASSELGNYEQYF NA TRBJ2-7 many 13 TRBV25-1
TGTGCCAGCAGGGGAGTGGTGAACACTGAAGCTTTCTTT CASRGVVNTEAFF NA TRBJ1-1 NA 13 TRBV27
TGTGCCAGCAGCCCGCCCCTCGGACTAGCGGTACAAGAGACCCAGTACTTC CASSPPLGLAVQETQYF TRBD2 TRBJ2-5 many 17 TRBV7-9
TGTGCCAGCAAGGTGACGGAAGATTACGAGCAGTACTTC CASKVTEDYEQYF NA TRBJ2-7 many 13 TRBV7-9
TGTGCCAGCGGGAGGGGGTCCTATGGCTACACCTTC CASGRGSYGYTF NA TRBJ1-2 many 12 TRBV7-2
TGTGCCAGCGGGAGGGCCAGATACGAGCAGTACTTC CASGRARYEQYF TRBD2 TRBJ2-7 NA 12 TRBV28
TGTGCCAGCAGCTTATTCGACAACCCGACGCAGTATTTT CASSLFDNPTQYF NA TRBJ2-3 many 13 TRBV13
TGTGCCAGTAGTAGATCGGGCGGGAGGGAGGAGTACTTC CASSRSGGREEYF TRBD2 TRBJ2-4 NA 13 TRBV19
TGTGCCAGCCGGGTGGCTAATGAAAAACTGTTTTTT CASRVANEKLFF NA TRBJ1-4 many 12 TRBV2
TGTGCCAGCTCACCAGATTTGAGTTACAATGAGCAGTTCTTC CASSPDLSYNEQFF NA TRBJ2-1 many 14 TRBV18
TGCAGTGCTAGTCCCCCACAGGGACACACAGATACGCAGTATTTT CSASPPQGHTDTQYF NA TRBJ2-3 few 15 TRBV20-1
TGTGCCACCAGCCCCCGTATAGGGACTCAGCCCCAGCATTTT CATSPRIGTQPQHF NA TRBJ1-5 NA 14 TRBV15
TGTGCCAGCAGTCCCGGACAGGGACGGGTCGGGGAGCTGTTTTTT CASSPGQGRVGELFF TRBD1 TRBJ2-2 many 15 TRBV6-5
TGCGCCAGCAGCCAGCTAGGACAGGGCCAAGCTAAAAACATTCAGTACTTC CASSQLGQGQAKNIQYF TRBD1 TRBJ2-4 many 17 TRBV4-1
TGCGCCAGCAAGCGCGGGGAAGCGAACACCGGGGAGCTGTTTTTT CASKRGEANTGELFF NA TRBJ2-2 NA 15 TRBV10-2
TGTGCCAGCAGCGCAACCGGGACTAGTCCCGGGGAGCTGTTTTTT CASSATGTSPGELFF TRBD2 TRBJ2-2 many 15 TRBV7-3
TGCAGCGTTGACCGGGCAGATACGCAGTATTTT CSVDRADTQYF NA TRBJ2-3 NA 11 TRBV29-1
TGTGCCAGTAGTATAGGGGATCAGCCCCAGCATTTT CASSIGDQPQHF NA TRBJ1-5 NA 12 TRBV19
TGTGCCAGCAGCCCTTCCGGTGACAGGGGCAAGGAAAAACTGTTTTTT CASSPSGDRGKEKLFF TRBD1 TRBJ1-4 many 16 TRBV7-9
TGTGCCAGTAGTATGAAAACAGGGGGTACTAATGAAAAACTGTTTTTT CASSMKTGGTNEKLFF TRBD1 TRBJ1-4 few 16 TRBV19
TGTGCCAGCAGCCATAAGGGGACTAGCGGGAAGGGAGATACGCAGTATTTT CASSHKGTSGKGDTQYF TRBD2 TRBJ2-3 NA 17 TRBV3-1